This T cell receptor (beta chain) came from a study of cytomegalovirus exposure and HLA in healthy donors. The study's findings and limits: Reports credit the classifier with highly specific, highly sensitive diagnosis of cytomegalovirus status. Sequencing probably produced one cluster of sequence variants that were highly shared. Some public TCRs appeared in many individuals, while most sequences were rare. HLA alleles were associated with fewer than 20,000 TCR beta sequences in a later analysis at 0.05 false discovery rate.

Primers included in the PCR were 60 Vbeta and 13 Jbeta primers. Profiled with immunoSEQ multiplex PCR; TCRdb holds only in-frame clones, not every one. The profile shows a few hundred thousand clones, about four fifths of them singletons. Notes on this clone: Its target is not known.

This sequence originates from a woman aged 45 to 65 in good health and CMV-seropositive. Material: PBMCs.

The CDR3 region has the DNA TGTGCCAGCAGCTTAGGAGCCAGGGGATCAACTAATGAAAAACTGTTTTTT. This gives the protein CASSLGARGSTNEKLFF. The V and J genes are TRBV7-2 and TRBJ1-4; TRBD1 is a possible D gene (6 bases). V dropped 1 base and J dropped 0 bases, with 12 bases sitting between them. Germline V gene lookup returns CDR1 SGHTA and CDR2 FQGNSA. The CDR3 is made up of 17 amino acids.